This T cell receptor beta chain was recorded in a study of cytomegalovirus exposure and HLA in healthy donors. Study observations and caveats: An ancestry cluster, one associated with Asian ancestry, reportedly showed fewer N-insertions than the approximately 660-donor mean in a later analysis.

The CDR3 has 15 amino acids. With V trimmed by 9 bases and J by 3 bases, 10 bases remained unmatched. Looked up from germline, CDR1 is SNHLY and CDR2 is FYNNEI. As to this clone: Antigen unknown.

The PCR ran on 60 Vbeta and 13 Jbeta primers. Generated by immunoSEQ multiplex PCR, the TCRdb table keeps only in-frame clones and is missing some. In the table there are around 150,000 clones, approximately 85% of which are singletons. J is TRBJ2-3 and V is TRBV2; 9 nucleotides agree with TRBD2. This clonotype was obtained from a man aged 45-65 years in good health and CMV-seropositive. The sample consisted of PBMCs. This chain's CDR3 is CARGAGGGGTDTQYF. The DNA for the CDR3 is TGTGCCAGAGGAGCGGGGGGCGGGGGGACAGATACGCAGTATTTT.